The 10 T cell receptor beta chains below were found in one sample sequenced in a study of shared clonotypes between healthy human individuals (dated by TCRdb to the early 2020s). Libraries were prepared through the immunoSEQ multiplex PCR assay. As stored in TCRdb, this immuneACCESS dataset retains in-frame rearrangements with V and J assigned. A fraction of the clones does not appear; measured against another copy, unresolved V genes explain less than half of the discrepancy, and the remainder lacks a known reason. This sample is represented by some 490,000 clones; approximately 81% of them were singletons. The ten largest clonotypes hold 12% of the sample. Sequencing was carried out using PBMCs. The receptors stem from a middle-aged woman in good health. Some clones in this sample may be carry-over from other donors' samples.

This clone is a singleton in its sample. The sample contains more than one DNA sequence encoding this CDR3. This chain uses TRBV28 with TRBJ2-7, with D unresolved. The CDR3 totals 11 residues. The germline V gene has CDR1 MDHEN and CDR2 SYDVKM. V was shortened by 2 bases and J by 4 bases, with 3 bases between the two germline ends. The CDR3 sequence is CASSLGYEQYF. The DNA of the CDR3 is TGTGCCAGCAGTTTAGGATACGAGCAGTACTTC.

The V gene is TRBV28, the J gene TRBJ2-5; D tentatively reads TRBD1 or TRBD2 (6 bases each). Germline-derived CDR1 and CDR2 are MDHEN and SYDVKM. CDR3 length: 16 residues. The V end lost 3 bases, the J end lost 4 bases, and 18 bases lay between the germline ends. CDR3 amino acids: CASSFPGAPDRETQYF. The DNA of the CDR3 is TGTGCCAGCAGTTTCCCGGGGGCCCCAGATCGAGAGACCCAGTACTTC.

With regard to this clone: It is likely a read error: a sequence one base away is far more abundant. This chain links TRBV7-9 with TRBJ1-1; D not certain. V was trimmed by 5 bases and J by 2 bases, leaving 15 bases between them. Germline CDR1 is SEHNR and CDR2 is FQNEAQ (reference sequence). The length of the CDR3 is 15 residues. Here the CDR3 reads CASSLGSGLNTEAFF. The CDR3, as DNA: TGTGCCAGCAGCCTCGGTTCTGGTCTTAACACTGAAGCTTTCTTT.

This rearrangement joins TRBV10-3 to TRBJ2-5, with TRBD1 identical over 7 bases. TRBJ2-7 explains the end of the DNA better; the J call may be wrong. Per the germline V gene, CDR1 is ENHRY and CDR2 is SYGVKD. This CDR3 spans 14 amino acids. CDR3 protein: CAINDRAGNYEQYF. CDR3 nucleotides: TGTGCCATCAACGACAGGGCGGGTAACTACGAGCAGTACTTC.

The V gene is TRBV7-9, the J gene TRBJ2-2, with 7 bases that match TRBD1. The junction had 8 bases not matched to a gene; V was cut back by 3 bases and J by 4 bases. Looked up from germline, CDR1 is SEHNR and CDR2 is FQNEAQ (reference sequence). The CDR3 loop spans 16 amino acids. The CDR3 sequence is CASSFEGQGVTGELFF. DNA for the CDR3: TGTGCCAGCAGCTTTGAAGGCCAGGGGGTCACCGGGGAGCTGTTTTTT. Complete variable domain (other parts from reference TRBV7-9 and TRBJ2-2): DTGVSQNPRHKITKRGQNVTFRCDPISEHNRLYWYRQTLGQGPEFLTYFQNEAQLEKSRLLSDRFSAERPKGSFSTLEIQRTEQGDSAMYLCASSFEGQGVTGELFFGEGSRLTVL.

In DNA form, the CDR3 reads TGTGCCAGCTCACCACCTGGACAGCCTGATACCCAGTACTTC. Translating gives CASSPPGQPDTQYF. This chain uses TRBV18 with TRBJ2-5; tentatively, D is TRBD1 (6 bases). The CDR3 extends over 14 amino acids. Germline V gives CDR1 KGHSH, CDR2 LQKENI. Trimming removed 0 bases at V and 8 bases at J, with 13 bases between.

With regard to this clone: A far larger clone is off by one base, so a read error is likely. The V call is TRBV7-2, the J call TRBJ2-3; D is unclear. In germline, CDR1 is SGHTA, CDR2 FQGNSA. The CDR3 is 11 amino acids. V was cut by 6 bases and J by 2 bases, with 3 bases left in between. The CDR3 region is CASRFTDTQYF. The CDR3 DNA reads TGTGCCAGCAGATTCACAGATACGCAGTATTTT.

CDR3 amino acids: CASSHRGLAGGSGEQYF. Here the CDR3 DNA reads TGTGCCAGCAGCCACCGCGGACTAGCGGGAGGCTCGGGGGAGCAGTACTTC. This rearrangement joins TRBV7-3 to TRBJ2-7, with 14 bases that match TRBD2. The CDR3 consists of 17 residues. The V gene end was trimmed by 5 bases and the J gene end by 7 bases; junction bases not matched to a gene: 13. CDR1 and CDR2 from the germline V gene are SGHTA and FQGTGA.

In this sample, this clone turned up a few times. This rearrangement joins TRBV18 to TRBJ2-1; perhaps TRBD1 as D (6 bases). The germline CDR1 and CDR2 sequences are KGHSH and LQKENI. CDR3 length: 16 residues. The germline V and J ends were trimmed by 3 bases and 0 bases, with 12 bases remaining between them. In DNA, the CDR3 is TGTGCCAGCTCACCGGTGGGGACAAACTCCTACAATGAGCAGTTCTTC. As protein: CASSPVGTNSYNEQFF.

The V call is TRBV5-1, the J call TRBJ2-3; D gene ambiguous. Trimming stripped 1 base from V and 1 base from J, with 7 bases between. The CDR3 spans 14 residues. Germline V lookup: CDR1 SGHRS, CDR2 YFSETQ. In nucleotides, the CDR3 is TGCGCCAGCAGCTTGTTCCAGCGCACAGATACGCAGTATTTT. It is translated as CASSLFQRTDTQYF.